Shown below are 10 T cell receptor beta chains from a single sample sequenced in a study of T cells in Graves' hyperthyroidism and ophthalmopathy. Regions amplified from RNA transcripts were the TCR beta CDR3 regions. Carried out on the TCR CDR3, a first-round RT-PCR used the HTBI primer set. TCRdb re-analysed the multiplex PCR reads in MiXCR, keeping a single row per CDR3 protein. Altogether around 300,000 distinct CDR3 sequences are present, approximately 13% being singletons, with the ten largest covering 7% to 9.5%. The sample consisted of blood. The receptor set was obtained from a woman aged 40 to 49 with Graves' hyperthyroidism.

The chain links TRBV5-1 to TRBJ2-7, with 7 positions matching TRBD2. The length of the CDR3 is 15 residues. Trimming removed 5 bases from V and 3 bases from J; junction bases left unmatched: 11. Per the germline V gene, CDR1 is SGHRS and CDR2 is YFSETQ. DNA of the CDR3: TGCGCCAGCAGTATTACTGGGACTACTAACTACGAGCAGTACTTC. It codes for CASSITGTTNYEQYF. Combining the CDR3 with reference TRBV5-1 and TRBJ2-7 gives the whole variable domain KAGVTQTPRYLIKTRGQQVTLSCSPISGHRSVSWYQQTPGQGLQFLFEYFSETQRNKGNFPGRFSGRQFSNSRSEMNVSTLELGDSALYLCASSITGTTNYEQYFGPGTRLTVT.

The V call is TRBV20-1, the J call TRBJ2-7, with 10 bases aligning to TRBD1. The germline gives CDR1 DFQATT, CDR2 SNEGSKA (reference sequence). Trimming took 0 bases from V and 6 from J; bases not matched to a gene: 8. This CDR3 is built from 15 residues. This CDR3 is CSARDRTGGSGEQYF. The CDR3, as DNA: TGCAGTGCTAGAGATCGGACAGGGGGTTCAGGCGAGCAGTACTTC.

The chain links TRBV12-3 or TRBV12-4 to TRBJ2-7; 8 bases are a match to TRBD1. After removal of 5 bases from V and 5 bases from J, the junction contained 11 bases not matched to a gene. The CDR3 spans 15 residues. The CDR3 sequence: CASSAPGTGGHEQYF. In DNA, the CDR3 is TGTGCCAGCAGTGCGCCCGGGACAGGTGGCCACGAGCAGTACTTC.

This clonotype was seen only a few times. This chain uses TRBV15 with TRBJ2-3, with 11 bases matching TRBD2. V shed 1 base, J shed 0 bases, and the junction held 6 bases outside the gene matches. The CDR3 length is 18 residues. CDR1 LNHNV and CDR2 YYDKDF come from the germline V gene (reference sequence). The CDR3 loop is CATSRGLAGGPSTDTQYF. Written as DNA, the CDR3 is TGTGCCACCAGCAGAGGGCTAGCGGGAGGTCCTAGCACAGATACGCAGTATTTT.

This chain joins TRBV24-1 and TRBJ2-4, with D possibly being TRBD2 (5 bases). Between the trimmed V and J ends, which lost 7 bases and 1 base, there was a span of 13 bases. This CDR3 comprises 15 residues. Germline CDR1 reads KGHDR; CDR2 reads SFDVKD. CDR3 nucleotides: TGTGCCACCAGCCTTAGAGGGCTGGCCAAAAACATTCAGTACTTC. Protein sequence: CATSLRGLAKNIQYF.

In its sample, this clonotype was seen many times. CDR3 residues: CASSISTGANEKLFF. The CDR3 DNA follows: TGTGCCAGCAGCATCTCGACAGGGGCGAATGAAAAACTGTTTTTT. The V call is TRBV13, the J call TRBJ1-4; 8 bases map to TRBD1. CDR3 length: 15 amino acids. V dropped 5 bases and J dropped 5; count of bases not matched to a gene: 7. Germline V lookup: CDR1 PRHDT, CDR2 FYEKMQ (reference sequence). Filled out from reference TRBV13 and TRBJ1-4, the complete variable domain reads AAGVIQSPRHLIKEKRETATLKCYPIPRHDTVYWYQQGPGQDPQFLISFYEKMQSDKGSIPDRFSAQQFSDYHSELNMSSLELGDSALYFCASSISTGANEKLFFGSGTQLSVL.

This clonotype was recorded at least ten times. In DNA, the CDR3 is TGTGCCAGCAGGCCTGGGGGCTTAGGGTCCTACGAGCAGTACTTC. Amino acid sequence: CASRPGGLGSYEQYF. V gene TRBV12-3 or TRBV12-4 combines with J gene TRBJ2-7; tentatively, D is TRBD1 (6 bases). The CDR3 loop spans 15 amino acids. Trimming removed 6 bases at V and 1 base at J, with 16 bases between.

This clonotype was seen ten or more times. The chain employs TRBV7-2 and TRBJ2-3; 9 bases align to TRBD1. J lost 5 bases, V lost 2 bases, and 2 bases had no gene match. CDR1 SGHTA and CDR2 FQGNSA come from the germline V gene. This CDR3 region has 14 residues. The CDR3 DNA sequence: TGTGCCAGCAGCTTACGGGACAGGGTAGATACGCAGTATTTT. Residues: CASSLRDRVDTQYF.

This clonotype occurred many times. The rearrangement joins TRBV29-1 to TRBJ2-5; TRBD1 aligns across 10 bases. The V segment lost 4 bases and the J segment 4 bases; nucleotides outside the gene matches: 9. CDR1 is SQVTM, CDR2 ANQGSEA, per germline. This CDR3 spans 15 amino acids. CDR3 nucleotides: TGCAGCGTTGTAAGGAGACAGGGGGCTAGAGAGACCCAGTACTTC. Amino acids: CSVVRRQGARETQYF.

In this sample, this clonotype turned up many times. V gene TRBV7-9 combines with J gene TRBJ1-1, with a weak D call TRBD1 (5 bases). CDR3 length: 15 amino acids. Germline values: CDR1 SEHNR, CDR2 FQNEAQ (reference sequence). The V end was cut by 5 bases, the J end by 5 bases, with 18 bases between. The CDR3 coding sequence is TGTGCCAGCAGCGGGGGGGAGGGAAGGGCGACTGAAGCTTTCTTT. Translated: CASSGGEGRATEAFF.